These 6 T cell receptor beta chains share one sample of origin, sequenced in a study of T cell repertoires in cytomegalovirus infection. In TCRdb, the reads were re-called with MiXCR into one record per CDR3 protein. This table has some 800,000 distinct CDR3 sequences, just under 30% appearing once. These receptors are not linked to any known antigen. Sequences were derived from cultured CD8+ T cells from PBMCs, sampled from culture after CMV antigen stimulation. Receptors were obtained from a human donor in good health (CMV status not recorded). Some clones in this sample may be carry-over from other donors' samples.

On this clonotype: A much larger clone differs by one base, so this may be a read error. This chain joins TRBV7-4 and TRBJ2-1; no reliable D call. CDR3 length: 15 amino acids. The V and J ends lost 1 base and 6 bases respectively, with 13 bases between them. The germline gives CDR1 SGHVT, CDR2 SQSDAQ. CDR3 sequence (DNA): TGTGCCAGCAGCTTAGTGGCGGATTACTGCAATGAGCAGTTCTTC. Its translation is CASSLVADYCNEQFF.

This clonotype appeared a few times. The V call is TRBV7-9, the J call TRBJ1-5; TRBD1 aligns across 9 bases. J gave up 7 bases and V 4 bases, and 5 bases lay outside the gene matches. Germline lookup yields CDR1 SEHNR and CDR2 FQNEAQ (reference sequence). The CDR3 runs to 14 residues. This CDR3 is CASSSTGGQQPQHF. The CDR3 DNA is TGTGCCAGCAGCTCGACAGGGGGTCAACAGCCCCAGCATTTT.

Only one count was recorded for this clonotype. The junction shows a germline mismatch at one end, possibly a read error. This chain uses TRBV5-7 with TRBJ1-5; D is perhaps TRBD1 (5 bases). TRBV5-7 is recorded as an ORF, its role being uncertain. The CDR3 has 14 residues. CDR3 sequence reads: CASSSGRPNQSQHF. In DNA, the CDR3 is TGTGCCAGCAGCTCGGGACGGCCCAATCAGTCCCAGCATTTT.

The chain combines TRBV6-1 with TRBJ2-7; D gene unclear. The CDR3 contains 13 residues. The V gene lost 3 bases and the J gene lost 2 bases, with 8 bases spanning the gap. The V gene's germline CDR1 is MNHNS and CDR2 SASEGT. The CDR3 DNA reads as TGTGCCAGCAGTGATCAGGTCCCCTACGAGCAGTACTTC. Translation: CASSDQVPYEQYF.

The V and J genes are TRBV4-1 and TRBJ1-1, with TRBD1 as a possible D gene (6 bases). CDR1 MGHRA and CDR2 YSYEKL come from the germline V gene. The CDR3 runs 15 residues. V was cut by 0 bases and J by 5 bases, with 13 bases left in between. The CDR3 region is CASSQDVGARTEAFF. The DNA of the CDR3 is TGCGCCAGCAGCCAAGACGTGGGGGCGCGGACTGAAGCTTTCTTT.

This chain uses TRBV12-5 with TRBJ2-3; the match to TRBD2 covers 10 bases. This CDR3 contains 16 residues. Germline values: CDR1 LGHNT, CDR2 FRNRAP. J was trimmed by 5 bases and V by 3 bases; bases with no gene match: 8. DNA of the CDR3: TGTGCTAGTGGTTTCCCCGGAGCGGGGGGGCAAGATACGCAGTATTTT. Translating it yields CASGFPGAGGQDTQYF.